Following are 31 T cell receptor beta chains from one sample sequenced in a study of regulatory T cells in long-lasting Graves disease. The sample's time point: newly diagnosed GD, antithyroid drugs for less than 3 months. The TCR library was made from RNA that had been extracted from PBMCs in TRIzol. Arm-PCR of CDR3 regions and iRepertoire HTBI primers were the basis on which TCR beta libraries were built. TCRdb ran MiXCR on the multiplex PCR reads and lists one entry per CDR3 protein. The profile shows around 480,000 distinct CDR3 sequences, about a sixth of them singletons. These same records also appear under a second study, on T cells in Graves' hyperthyroidism and ophthalmopathy.

Sequences were derived from peripheral blood mononuclear cells (PBMCs), sampled at new diagnosis, from a patient treated with antithyroid drugs. The source is a man between 40 and 49 years old with Graves disease.

At least ten counts were recorded for this clonotype. V gene TRBV28 combines with J gene TRBJ1-1; D unresolved. V dropped 2 bases and J dropped 2 bases, with 12 bases sitting between them. The CDR3 contains 15 residues. In germline, CDR1 is MDHEN, CDR2 SYDVKM. DNA of the CDR3: TGTGCCAGCAGTTTAGATCGGGCTCGAAACACTGAAGCTTTCTTT. Protein: CASSLDRARNTEAFF.

The sample holds many counts of this clonotype. The genes are TRBV11-2 and TRBJ2-1; 8 nucleotides line up with TRBD2. V dropped 5 bases and J dropped 0; count of bases not matched to a gene: 6. Germline CDR1 SGHAT, CDR2 FQNNGV. This CDR3 has 16 amino acids. CDR3 protein: CASSPQAGASYNEQFF. The DNA for the CDR3 is TGTGCCAGCAGCCCCCAAGCGGGAGCCTCCTACAATGAGCAGTTCTTC.

Many counts were recorded for this clonotype. The J gene is TRBJ2-3, the V gene TRBV20-1; tentatively, D is TRBD2 (6 bases). V gave up 1 base and J gave up 2 bases, with 7 bases separating them. CDR1 is DFQATT, CDR2 SNEGSKA, per germline (reference sequence). This CDR3 comprises 13 residues. CDR3 amino acids: CSARAGATDTQYF. The CDR3 DNA follows: TGCAGTGCTAGAGCGGGAGCCACAGATACGCAGTATTTT.

This clonotype was seen more than once but under ten times. V gene TRBV7-2 combines with J gene TRBJ2-5; D is uncertain. This CDR3 has 13 amino acids. The germline gives CDR1 SGHTA, CDR2 FQGNSA. V was shortened by 1 base and J by 4 bases, with 7 bases between the two germline ends. CDR3 residues: CASSLVALETQYF. CDR3 DNA sequence: TGTGCCAGCAGCTTAGTAGCTTTAGAGACCCAGTACTTC. Full variable domain (outside the CDR3, taken from reference TRBV7-2 and TRBJ2-5): GAGVSQSPSNKVTEKGKDVELRCDPISGHTALYWYRQSLGQGLEFLIYFQGNSAPDKSGLPSDRFSAERTGGSVSTLTIQRTQQEDSAVYLCASSLVALETQYFGPGTRLLVL.

There are many counts of this clonotype. The genes are TRBV2 and TRBJ2-7, with TRBD2 as a possible D gene (6 bases). The CDR3 has 14 residues. Looked up from germline, CDR1 is SNHLY and CDR2 is FYNNEI. The V and J ends lost 7 bases and 3 bases respectively, with 16 bases between them. The CDR3: CASKRAGRLYEQYF. Written as DNA, the CDR3 is TGTGCCAGCAAGCGGGCAGGGAGGCTCTACGAGCAGTACTTC.

This clonotype was counted ten times or more. At one end, the junction sequence differs from germline, possibly due to a read error. The J gene is TRBJ1-5, the V gene TRBV6-1, with D possibly being TRBD1 (5 bases). The CDR3 consists of 17 residues. CDR1 and CDR2 from the germline V gene are MNHNS and SASEGT. The CDR3 reads CASTLDSVGTGKQPQHF. The CDR3 bases are TGTGCCAGCACCCTAGATAGTGTAGGTACAGGCAAGCAGCCCCAGCATTTT.

This clonotype occurred a few times. The V gene is TRBV20-1, the J gene TRBJ2-3; the D call may be TRBD1 or TRBD2 (7 bases each). Trimming took off 4 bases at V and 6 bases at J, with 17 bases between the two ends. There are 14 residues in the CDR3. Germline assignment: CDR1 DFQATT and CDR2 SNEGSKA (reference sequence). CDR3 residues: CSATTGRDVDTQYF. The CDR3 coding sequence is TGCAGTGCTACGACAGGGAGGGATGTGGATACGCAGTATTTT.

This clonotype was seen ten or more times. The chain has TRBV2 and TRBJ2-2; possible D gene TRBD1, 5 bases. CDR3 length: 14 residues. Looked up from germline, CDR1 is SNHLY and CDR2 is FYNNEI. V lost 6 bases, J lost 2 bases, and 10 bases lay in between. The CDR3 DNA reads TGTGCCAGCAGGGAGACAGTTAACACCGGGGAGCTGTTTTTT. Translation gives CASRETVNTGELFF.

Ten or more counts support this clonotype. This chain uses TRBV28 with TRBJ1-1; D is unclear. CDR1 is MDHEN and CDR2 is SYDVKM in the germline V gene. V lost 3 bases, J lost 11 bases, and 13 bases lay in between. The CDR3 extends over 12 amino acids. CDR3 sequence reads: CASSFAGGLAFF. In nucleotides, the CDR3 is TGTGCCAGCAGTTTCGCGGGAGGTCTGGCTTTCTTT.

This clonotype was observed a handful of times. A much larger clone is a single base away; this may be a read error. The conserved final phenylalanine or tryptophan is absent from the CDR3, which likely points to a read error. The chain uses TRBV28 and TRBJ1-2; D is possibly TRBD1 (6 bases). Trimming took 3 bases from V and 8 from J, leaving 16 bases between them. The CDR3 has 14 residues. CDR1 is MDHEN, CDR2 SYDVKM, per germline. The CDR3: CASSFDQDSLGYTS. As DNA, the CDR3 is TGTGCCAGCAGTTTTGACCAGGACAGTCTGGGCTACACCTCC.

The chain combines TRBV19 with TRBJ2-3, with TRBD1 matching over 7 bases. J was trimmed by 1 base and V by 5 bases; bases with no gene match: 6. The CDR3 totals 15 residues. The germline V gene has CDR1 LNHDA and CDR2 SQIVND (reference sequence). CDR3 DNA sequence: TGTGCCAGTAGTTTAAACAGGGGTGGCACAGATACGCAGTATTTT. Translated: CASSLNRGGTDTQYF.

This clonotype was seen many times. The chain uses TRBV12-3 or TRBV12-4 and TRBJ2-7; 11 bases are shared with TRBD2. The CDR3 extends over 16 amino acids. J gave up 0 bases and V 3 bases, and 4 bases lay outside the gene matches. This chain's CDR3 is CASSFRTSGRSYEQYF. DNA of the CDR3: TGTGCCAGCAGTTTTAGGACTAGCGGGCGCTCCTACGAGCAGTACTTC.

Remarks on this clonotype: A much larger clone differs from this one at a single base, so this may be a read error. V gene TRBV5-1 combines with J gene TRBJ2-3, with D perhaps assigned TRBD1 or TRBD2 (5 bases each). The end of the DNA aligns better with TRBJ2-1, so the J call may be wrong. The CDR3 spans 14 residues. Per germline, CDR1 SGHRS and CDR2 YFSETQ. CDR3 residues: CASRWDGPSYEQFF. The CDR3 coding sequence is TGCGCCAGCAGATGGGACGGCCCTTCCTACGAGCAGTTCTTC.

This clonotype was counted many times. The rearrangement links TRBV2 to TRBJ1-1, with no clear D. Trimming cost V 4 bases and J 1 base, with 7 bases left between them. Germline values: CDR1 SNHLY, CDR2 FYNNEI. The CDR3 is 13 amino acids. CDR3 region: CASSARRNTEAFF. The CDR3 nucleotides are TGTGCCAGCAGTGCTCGCAGGAACACTGAAGCTTTCTTT.

Comment on this clonotype: The missing conserved phenylalanine or tryptophan at the end of this CDR3 makes a read error likely. V gene TRBV27 combines with J gene TRBJ1-1; 7 bases map to TRBD1. CDR1 and CDR2 (germline): MNHEY, SMNVEV (reference sequence). The CDR3 has 15 amino acids. J lost 2 bases, V lost 8 bases, and 11 bases had no gene match. The chain's CDR3 is CASSPGQRRNTEAFL. The CDR3, as DNA: TGTGCCAGCTCTCCGGGACAGCGAAGAAACACTGAAGCTTTCCTT.

The table lists this clonotype with many counts. This sequence joins TRBV3-1 and TRBJ2-2, with D unclear. This CDR3 has 16 residues. Trimming took off 2 bases at V and 0 bases at J, with 10 bases between the two ends. CDR1 LGHDT and CDR2 YNNKEL come from the germline V gene (reference sequence). The CDR3 spells CASSQRNPANTGELFF. CDR3 DNA: TGTGCCAGCAGCCAACGGAACCCCGCGAACACCGGGGAGCTGTTTTTT.

This clonotype was recorded at least ten times. CDR3 region: CASSSAGGTEETQYF. Written as DNA, the CDR3 is TGTGCCAGCAGCTCCGCGGGGGGTACGGAGGAGACCCAGTACTTC. J is TRBJ2-5 and V is TRBV7-2; 8 nucleotides line up with TRBD2. V trimming: 4 bases; J trimming: 5 bases; junction bases outside the gene matches: 9. From germline, CDR1 is SGHTA and CDR2 FQGNSA. This CDR3 is 15 amino acids long. Using reference TRBV7-2 and TRBJ2-5 for the parts outside the CDR3, the full variable domain is GAGVSQSPSNKVTEKGKDVELRCDPISGHTALYWYRQSLGQGLEFLIYFQGNSAPDKSGLPSDRFSAERTGGSVSTLTIQRTQQEDSAVYLCASSSAGGTEETQYFGPGTRLLVL.

This chain uses TRBV29-1 with TRBJ2-2, with D possibly called TRBD1 or TRBD2 (5 bases each). Germline values: CDR1 SQVTM, CDR2 ANQGSEA. Trimming took 7 bases from V and 5 from J, leaving 17 bases between them. There are 14 residues in the CDR3. The CDR3 loop is CSALLGAGTGELFF. Written as DNA, the CDR3 is TGCAGCGCCCTACTAGGGGCAGGGACCGGGGAGCTGTTTTTT.

This clonotype was detected ten times or more. The chain links TRBV12-5 to TRBJ2-7; 9 bases are a match to TRBD2. The germline V gene has CDR1 LGHNT and CDR2 FRNRAP. Losses at the gene ends were 7 bases for V and 0 bases for J; bases not matched to a gene: 4. The CDR3 totals 14 residues. The CDR3, as DNA: TGTGCTAGTGACAGCGGGGGGAGCTCCTACGAGCAGTACTTC. It translates to CASDSGGSSYEQYF.

This chain connects TRBV20-1 to TRBJ2-4, with 9 positions matching TRBD2. The CDR3 runs 15 residues. V lost 1 base and J lost 4; bases outside the gene matches: 5. Germline V gives CDR1 DFQATT, CDR2 SNEGSKA (reference sequence). The CDR3 DNA sequence: TGCAGTGCTAGAGGGTATAGCGGGGGAAAAAACATTCAGTACTTC. Translated, it gives CSARGYSGGKNIQYF.

This clonotype showed up many times. The V gene is TRBV7-3, the J gene TRBJ2-3; TRBD2 agrees at 9 bases. The CDR3 has 13 residues. The trim removed 9 bases at V and 5 bases at J, leaving 6 bases unmatched. Germline CDR1 and CDR2: SGHTA and FQGTGA. The CDR3 sequence is CASSGSWRDTQYF. CDR3 sequence (DNA): TGTGCCAGTAGCGGGAGTTGGAGAGATACGCAGTATTTT.

This chain joins TRBV14 and TRBJ1-1; no firm D call. Germline CDR1 SGHDN, CDR2 FVKESK. Trimming stripped 0 bases from V and 3 bases from J, with 11 bases between. The CDR3 length is 15 residues. The CDR3 loop reads CASSQDGGSDTEAFF. The CDR3 DNA reads TGTGCCAGCAGCCAAGACGGAGGGTCGGACACTGAAGCTTTCTTT.

In this sample, this clonotype turned up many times. The chain combines TRBV7-9 with TRBJ2-7; unclear D gene. The CDR3 has 14 amino acids. The V end was cut by 0 bases, the J end by 6 bases, with 12 bases between. CDR1 is SEHNR, CDR2 FQNEAQ, per germline (reference sequence). The CDR3 bases are TGTGCCAGCAGCTTAGCGGCCCCTCTGGTCGAGCAGTACTTC. Residues: CASSLAAPLVEQYF.

This clonotype was detected only a few times. A much bigger clone sits one base away, suggesting this may be a read error. This chain joins TRBV11-2 and TRBJ1-2; no clear D gene. In germline, CDR1 is SGHAT, CDR2 FQNNGV. This CDR3 region has 17 residues. The CDR3 coding sequence is TGTGCCAGCAGCTTAGATCCGTTGGAGGGCTCTAACTATGGCTGCACCTTC. Translating it yields CASSLDPLEGSNYGCTF.

The chain has TRBV28 and TRBJ2-7; D assignment may be TRBD1 or TRBD2 (5 bases each). Deletions cut 5 bases from V and 2 bases from J, with 16 bases between. CDR3 length: 15 residues. Germline CDR1 reads MDHEN; CDR2 reads SYDVKM. Here the CDR3 DNA reads TGTGCCAGCAGTATCCCTCGACAGAGGGCCTACGAGCAGTACTTC. Its protein is CASSIPRQRAYEQYF.

The chain carries TRBV5-1 and TRBJ2-2, with 7 bases aligning to TRBD1. Germline lookup yields CDR1 SGHRS and CDR2 YFSETQ. V lost 4 bases, J lost 1 base, and 4 bases stayed unmatched. This CDR3 is built from 15 residues. The CDR3 sequence is CASSKRTGNTGELFF. CDR3 DNA: TGCGCCAGCAGCAAAAGGACAGGGAACACCGGGGAGCTGTTTTTT.

Ten or more counts support this clonotype. The rearrangement uses TRBV20-1 and TRBJ2-1, with 7 positions matching TRBD1. The J segment lost 7 bases and the V segment lost 1 base, leaving 7 bases of the junction unmatched. Germline-derived CDR1 and CDR2 are DFQATT and SNEGSKA (reference sequence). There are 14 residues in the CDR3. CDR3 coding DNA: TGCAGTGCTAGAGTGAGGGGGCAGAGGAATGAGCAGTTCTTC. This encodes CSARVRGQRNEQFF.

In this sample, this clonotype turned up many times. V usage is TRBV28 and J usage is TRBJ2-2; 10 nucleotides align to TRBD2. The CDR3 loop spans 16 amino acids. CDR1 and CDR2 (germline): MDHEN, SYDVKM. The V and J ends lost 7 bases and 3 bases, in that order; junction bases with no gene match: 8. CDR3: CASTPASGRYTGELFF. The CDR3 DNA reads as TGTGCCAGCACTCCCGCTAGCGGGAGATACACCGGGGAGCTGTTTTTT.

This clonotype occurred a few times. The DNA of the CDR3 is TGTGCCAGCAGCCTGGGACAGGGCGCGCACGGGGAGCTGTTTTTT. Protein product: CASSLGQGAHGELFF. V usage is TRBV9 and J usage is TRBJ2-2; 9 nucleotides line up with TRBD1. The CDR3 runs to 15 residues. Unmatched junction bases numbered 8, after V lost 4 bases and J lost 7 bases. Germline CDR1 and CDR2: SGDLS and YYNGEE.

The V and J genes are TRBV28 and TRBJ2-3; D is tentatively TRBD1 or TRBD2 (5 bases each). Looked up from germline, CDR1 is MDHEN and CDR2 is SYDVKM. V lost 1 base and J lost 1, with 15 bases in between. The CDR3 runs to 17 residues. The CDR3 bases are TGTGCCAGCAGTTTATCTCCAGGGAGAGCTGGCACAGATACGCAGTATTTT. It yields the protein CASSLSPGRAGTDTQYF.

As to this clonotype: This may stem from a read error, because a much larger clone lies one nucleotide away. The CDR3 region is CASSSTGGKEAQYF. The CDR3 DNA is TGCGCCAGCAGCTCGACAGGGGGCAAAGAGGCCCAGTACTTC. This chain uses TRBV5-1 with TRBJ2-5; 10 nucleotides align to TRBD1. This CDR3 has 14 amino acids. Germline CDR1 is SGHRS and CDR2 is YFSETQ.